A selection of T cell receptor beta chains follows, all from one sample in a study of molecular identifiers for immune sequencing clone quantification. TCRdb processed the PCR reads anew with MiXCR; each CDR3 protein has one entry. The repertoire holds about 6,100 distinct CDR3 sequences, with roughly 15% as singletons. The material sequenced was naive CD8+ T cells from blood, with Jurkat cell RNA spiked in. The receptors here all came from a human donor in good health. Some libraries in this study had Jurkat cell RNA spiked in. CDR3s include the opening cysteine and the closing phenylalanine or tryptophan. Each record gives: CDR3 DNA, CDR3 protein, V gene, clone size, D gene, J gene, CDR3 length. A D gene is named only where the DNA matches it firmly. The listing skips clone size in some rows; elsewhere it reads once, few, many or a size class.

DNA: TGCAGTGCCTTCTCCGAGACTAGCGATAACATTCAGTACTTC
CDR3: CSAFSETSDNIQYF
V: TRBV20-1
size: medium-sized
D: TRBD2
J: TRBJ2-4
length: 14

DNA: TGTGCCAGCAGTTCAGACCCCACTGAAGCTTTCTTT
CDR3: CASSSDPTEAFF
V: TRBV6-5
size: .
D: .
J: TRBJ1-1
length: 12

DNA: TGTGCCAGCAGCGCGGGGGGTACGCCTTCTGAAGCTTTCTTT
CDR3: CASSAGGTPSEAFF
V: TRBV9
size: many
D: .
J: TRBJ1-1
length: 14

DNA: TGCGCCAGCAGCCAAGGAGCGGGGGGGCGGTACGAGCAGTACTTC
CDR3: CASSQGAGGRYEQYF
V: TRBV4-3
size: .
D: TRBD2
J: TRBJ2-7
length: 15

DNA: TGTGCCAGCAGCCAAGAAGCGGGAGGCACAATCCTTAGCACAGATACGCAGTATTTT
CDR3: CASSQEAGGTILSTDTQYF
V: TRBV4-2
size: medium-sized
D: TRBD2
J: TRBJ2-3
length: 19

DNA: TGTGCCAGCAGCTCCGCCGGGACTGAAGCTTTCTTT
CDR3: CASSSAGTEAFF
V: TRBV7-9
size: medium-sized
D: .
J: TRBJ1-1
length: 12

DNA: TGTGCCAGTAGTACCGGGACTAGCGGGGCCTTTTACAATGAGCAGTTCTTC
CDR3: CASSTGTSGAFYNEQFF
V: TRBV19
size: many
D: TRBD2
J: TRBJ2-1
length: 17

DNA: TGTGCCAGCAGTCCGACAGGGGATAGCAATCAGCCCCAGCATTTT
CDR3: CASSPTGDSNQPQHF
V: TRBV6-1
size: medium-sized
D: TRBD1
J: TRBJ1-5
length: 15

DNA: TGTGCCAGCACCCCCGGGGGGGGCACAGATACGCAGTATTTT
CDR3: CASTPGGGTDTQYF
V: TRBV2
size: .
D: TRBD2
J: TRBJ2-3
length: 14

DNA: TGTGCCAGCAGTTTATCCTCGGGGTCCACAGATACGCAGTATTTT
CDR3: CASSLSSGSTDTQYF
V: TRBV27
size: many
D: .
J: TRBJ2-3
length: 15

DNA: TGTGCCAGCAGTTACTCGAAGATGTCAGAAGCTAGCACAGATACGCAGTATTTT
CDR3: CASSYSKMSEASTDTQYF
V: TRBV6-5
size: medium-sized
D: .
J: TRBJ2-3
length: 18